This T cell receptor beta chain emerged from a study of neurological immune-mediated disorders. cDNA was made by 5'RACE with 10-nucleotide random UMIs. Every sequencing run generated in excess of 180 million TCR-beta sequences. These sequences covered 15-18 subjects. One entry per CDR3 protein results from TCRdb running MiXCR on the 5' RACE reads. The sample holds around 10,000 distinct CDR3 sequences, about 21% seen once. At least ten counts were recorded for this clonotype. Germline CDR1 DFQATT, CDR2 SNEGSKA (reference sequence). This CDR3 has 11 residues. Trimming at V came to 2 bases and at J to 12 bases, leaving 6 bases not matched to a gene. The sorted libraries were made from fewer than 1.3 million CD4+ or CD8+ T cells.

The TCR sequence derives from an older woman with HTLV-1-associated myelopathy (HAM/TSP). The gene calls are TRBV20-1 and TRBJ1-1; 7 nucleotides line up with TRBD1. Sequenced material: CD8+ T cells from blood. DNA of the CDR3: TGCAGTGCTAGATCAGGGGGAGGAACTTTCTTT. Protein sequence: CSARSGGGTFF.